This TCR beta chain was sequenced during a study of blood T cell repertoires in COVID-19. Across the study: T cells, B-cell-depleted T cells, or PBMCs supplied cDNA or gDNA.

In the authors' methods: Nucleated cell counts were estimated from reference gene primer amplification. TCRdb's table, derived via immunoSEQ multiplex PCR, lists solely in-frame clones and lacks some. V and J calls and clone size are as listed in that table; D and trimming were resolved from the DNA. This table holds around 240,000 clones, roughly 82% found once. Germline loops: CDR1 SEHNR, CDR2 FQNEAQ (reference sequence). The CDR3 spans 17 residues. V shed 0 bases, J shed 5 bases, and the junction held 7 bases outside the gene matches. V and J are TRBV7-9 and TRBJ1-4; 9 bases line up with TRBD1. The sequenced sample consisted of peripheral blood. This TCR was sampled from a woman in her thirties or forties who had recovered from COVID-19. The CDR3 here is CASSLAGGTGRNEKLFF. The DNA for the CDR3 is TGTGCCAGCAGCTTAGCCGGGGGGACAGGGAGGAATGAAAAACTGTTTTTT.